What follows describes a single TCR beta chain. Its target is unknown. Other DNA sequences in the sample encode the same CDR3. V gave up 4 bases and J gave up 3 bases, with 16 bases separating them. This CDR3 comprises 15 residues. The V gene's germline CDR1 is SGHRS and CDR2 YFSETQ. These data originate in a study of graft-versus-host responses after intestinal transplantation. About the research overall: Uniformly, recipients were administered anti-thymocyte globulin induction with subsequent tacrolimus and steroids for 2 to 3 years.

Study observations and caveats: Some GvH clones appeared in ileal mucosa or blood before recipient bone marrow.

Produced via immunoSEQ multiplex PCR; TCRdb's table is partial and in-frame only. The table includes 60,000 or so clones, around nine tenths detected once. The specimen was PBMCs, collected roughly 120 days after intestinal transplantation. This receptor was obtained from a human patient who received an intestinal transplant, so some T cells may come from the graft donor. The chain recombines TRBV5-1 with TRBJ1-2; D remains unclear. The CDR3, as DNA: TGCGCCAGCAGCGTGGACCGCCCCATCGACTATGGCTACACCTTC. It translates to CASSVDRPIDYGYTF.